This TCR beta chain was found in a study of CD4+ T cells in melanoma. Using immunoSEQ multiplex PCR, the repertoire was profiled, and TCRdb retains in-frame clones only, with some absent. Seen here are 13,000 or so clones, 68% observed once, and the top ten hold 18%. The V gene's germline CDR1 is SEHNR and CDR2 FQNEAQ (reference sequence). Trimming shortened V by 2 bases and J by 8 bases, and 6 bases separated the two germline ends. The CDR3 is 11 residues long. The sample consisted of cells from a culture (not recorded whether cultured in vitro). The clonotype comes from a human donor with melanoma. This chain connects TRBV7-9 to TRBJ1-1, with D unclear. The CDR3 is CASSLTSEAFF. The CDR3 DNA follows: TGTGCCAGCAGCTTAACGAGCGAAGCTTTCTTT.